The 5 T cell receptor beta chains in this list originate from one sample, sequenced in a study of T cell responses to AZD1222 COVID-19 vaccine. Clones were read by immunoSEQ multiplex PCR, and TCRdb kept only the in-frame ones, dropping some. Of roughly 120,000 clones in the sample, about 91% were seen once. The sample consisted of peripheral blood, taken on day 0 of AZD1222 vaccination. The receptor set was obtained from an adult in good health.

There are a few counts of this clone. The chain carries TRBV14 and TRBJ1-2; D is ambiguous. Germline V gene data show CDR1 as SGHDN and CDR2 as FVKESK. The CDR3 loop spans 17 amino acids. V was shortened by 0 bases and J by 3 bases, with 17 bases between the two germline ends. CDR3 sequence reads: CASSQDFRSNSDYGYTF. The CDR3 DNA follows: TGTGCCAGCAGCCAAGATTTTCGAAGTAACAGTGACTATGGCTACACCTTC.

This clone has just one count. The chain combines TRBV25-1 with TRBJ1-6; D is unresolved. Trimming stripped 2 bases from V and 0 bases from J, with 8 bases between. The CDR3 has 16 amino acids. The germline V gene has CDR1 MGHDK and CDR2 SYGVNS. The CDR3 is CASSEGTSSYNSPLHF. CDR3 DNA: TGTGCCAGCAGTGAAGGCACGAGCTCCTATAATTCACCCCTCCACTTT.

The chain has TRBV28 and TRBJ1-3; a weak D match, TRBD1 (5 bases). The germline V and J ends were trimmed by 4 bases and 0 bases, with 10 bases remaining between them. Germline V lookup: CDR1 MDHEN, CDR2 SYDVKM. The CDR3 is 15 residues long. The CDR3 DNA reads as TGTGCCAGCAGTTCCTCGGACATCTCTGGAAACACCATATATTTT. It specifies CASSSSDISGNTIYF. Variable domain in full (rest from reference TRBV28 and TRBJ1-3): DVKVTQSSRYLVKRTGEKVFLECVQDMDHENMFWYRQDPGLGLRLIYFSYDVKMKEKGDIPEGYSVSREKKERFSLILESASTNQTSMYLCASSSSDISGNTIYFGEGSWLTVV.

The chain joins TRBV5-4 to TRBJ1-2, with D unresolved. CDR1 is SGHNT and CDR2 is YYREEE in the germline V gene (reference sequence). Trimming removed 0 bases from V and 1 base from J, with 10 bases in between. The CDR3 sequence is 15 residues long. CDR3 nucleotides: TGTGCCAGCAGCTTGGGATCGAACCGTAACTATGGCTACACCTTC. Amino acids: CASSLGSNRNYGYTF.

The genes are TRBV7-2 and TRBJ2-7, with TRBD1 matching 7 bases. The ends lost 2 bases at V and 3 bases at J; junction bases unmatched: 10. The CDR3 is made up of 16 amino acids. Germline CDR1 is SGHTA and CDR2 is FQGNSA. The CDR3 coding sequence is TGTGCCAGCAGCTTACTCTTGGACAGGAACCTCTACGAGCAGTACTTC. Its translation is CASSLLLDRNLYEQYF. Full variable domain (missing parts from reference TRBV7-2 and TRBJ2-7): GAGVSQSPSNKVTEKGKDVELRCDPISGHTALYWYRQSLGQGLEFLIYFQGNSAPDKSGLPSDRFSAERTGGSVSTLTIQRTQQEDSAVYLCASSLLLDRNLYEQYFGPGTRLTVT.